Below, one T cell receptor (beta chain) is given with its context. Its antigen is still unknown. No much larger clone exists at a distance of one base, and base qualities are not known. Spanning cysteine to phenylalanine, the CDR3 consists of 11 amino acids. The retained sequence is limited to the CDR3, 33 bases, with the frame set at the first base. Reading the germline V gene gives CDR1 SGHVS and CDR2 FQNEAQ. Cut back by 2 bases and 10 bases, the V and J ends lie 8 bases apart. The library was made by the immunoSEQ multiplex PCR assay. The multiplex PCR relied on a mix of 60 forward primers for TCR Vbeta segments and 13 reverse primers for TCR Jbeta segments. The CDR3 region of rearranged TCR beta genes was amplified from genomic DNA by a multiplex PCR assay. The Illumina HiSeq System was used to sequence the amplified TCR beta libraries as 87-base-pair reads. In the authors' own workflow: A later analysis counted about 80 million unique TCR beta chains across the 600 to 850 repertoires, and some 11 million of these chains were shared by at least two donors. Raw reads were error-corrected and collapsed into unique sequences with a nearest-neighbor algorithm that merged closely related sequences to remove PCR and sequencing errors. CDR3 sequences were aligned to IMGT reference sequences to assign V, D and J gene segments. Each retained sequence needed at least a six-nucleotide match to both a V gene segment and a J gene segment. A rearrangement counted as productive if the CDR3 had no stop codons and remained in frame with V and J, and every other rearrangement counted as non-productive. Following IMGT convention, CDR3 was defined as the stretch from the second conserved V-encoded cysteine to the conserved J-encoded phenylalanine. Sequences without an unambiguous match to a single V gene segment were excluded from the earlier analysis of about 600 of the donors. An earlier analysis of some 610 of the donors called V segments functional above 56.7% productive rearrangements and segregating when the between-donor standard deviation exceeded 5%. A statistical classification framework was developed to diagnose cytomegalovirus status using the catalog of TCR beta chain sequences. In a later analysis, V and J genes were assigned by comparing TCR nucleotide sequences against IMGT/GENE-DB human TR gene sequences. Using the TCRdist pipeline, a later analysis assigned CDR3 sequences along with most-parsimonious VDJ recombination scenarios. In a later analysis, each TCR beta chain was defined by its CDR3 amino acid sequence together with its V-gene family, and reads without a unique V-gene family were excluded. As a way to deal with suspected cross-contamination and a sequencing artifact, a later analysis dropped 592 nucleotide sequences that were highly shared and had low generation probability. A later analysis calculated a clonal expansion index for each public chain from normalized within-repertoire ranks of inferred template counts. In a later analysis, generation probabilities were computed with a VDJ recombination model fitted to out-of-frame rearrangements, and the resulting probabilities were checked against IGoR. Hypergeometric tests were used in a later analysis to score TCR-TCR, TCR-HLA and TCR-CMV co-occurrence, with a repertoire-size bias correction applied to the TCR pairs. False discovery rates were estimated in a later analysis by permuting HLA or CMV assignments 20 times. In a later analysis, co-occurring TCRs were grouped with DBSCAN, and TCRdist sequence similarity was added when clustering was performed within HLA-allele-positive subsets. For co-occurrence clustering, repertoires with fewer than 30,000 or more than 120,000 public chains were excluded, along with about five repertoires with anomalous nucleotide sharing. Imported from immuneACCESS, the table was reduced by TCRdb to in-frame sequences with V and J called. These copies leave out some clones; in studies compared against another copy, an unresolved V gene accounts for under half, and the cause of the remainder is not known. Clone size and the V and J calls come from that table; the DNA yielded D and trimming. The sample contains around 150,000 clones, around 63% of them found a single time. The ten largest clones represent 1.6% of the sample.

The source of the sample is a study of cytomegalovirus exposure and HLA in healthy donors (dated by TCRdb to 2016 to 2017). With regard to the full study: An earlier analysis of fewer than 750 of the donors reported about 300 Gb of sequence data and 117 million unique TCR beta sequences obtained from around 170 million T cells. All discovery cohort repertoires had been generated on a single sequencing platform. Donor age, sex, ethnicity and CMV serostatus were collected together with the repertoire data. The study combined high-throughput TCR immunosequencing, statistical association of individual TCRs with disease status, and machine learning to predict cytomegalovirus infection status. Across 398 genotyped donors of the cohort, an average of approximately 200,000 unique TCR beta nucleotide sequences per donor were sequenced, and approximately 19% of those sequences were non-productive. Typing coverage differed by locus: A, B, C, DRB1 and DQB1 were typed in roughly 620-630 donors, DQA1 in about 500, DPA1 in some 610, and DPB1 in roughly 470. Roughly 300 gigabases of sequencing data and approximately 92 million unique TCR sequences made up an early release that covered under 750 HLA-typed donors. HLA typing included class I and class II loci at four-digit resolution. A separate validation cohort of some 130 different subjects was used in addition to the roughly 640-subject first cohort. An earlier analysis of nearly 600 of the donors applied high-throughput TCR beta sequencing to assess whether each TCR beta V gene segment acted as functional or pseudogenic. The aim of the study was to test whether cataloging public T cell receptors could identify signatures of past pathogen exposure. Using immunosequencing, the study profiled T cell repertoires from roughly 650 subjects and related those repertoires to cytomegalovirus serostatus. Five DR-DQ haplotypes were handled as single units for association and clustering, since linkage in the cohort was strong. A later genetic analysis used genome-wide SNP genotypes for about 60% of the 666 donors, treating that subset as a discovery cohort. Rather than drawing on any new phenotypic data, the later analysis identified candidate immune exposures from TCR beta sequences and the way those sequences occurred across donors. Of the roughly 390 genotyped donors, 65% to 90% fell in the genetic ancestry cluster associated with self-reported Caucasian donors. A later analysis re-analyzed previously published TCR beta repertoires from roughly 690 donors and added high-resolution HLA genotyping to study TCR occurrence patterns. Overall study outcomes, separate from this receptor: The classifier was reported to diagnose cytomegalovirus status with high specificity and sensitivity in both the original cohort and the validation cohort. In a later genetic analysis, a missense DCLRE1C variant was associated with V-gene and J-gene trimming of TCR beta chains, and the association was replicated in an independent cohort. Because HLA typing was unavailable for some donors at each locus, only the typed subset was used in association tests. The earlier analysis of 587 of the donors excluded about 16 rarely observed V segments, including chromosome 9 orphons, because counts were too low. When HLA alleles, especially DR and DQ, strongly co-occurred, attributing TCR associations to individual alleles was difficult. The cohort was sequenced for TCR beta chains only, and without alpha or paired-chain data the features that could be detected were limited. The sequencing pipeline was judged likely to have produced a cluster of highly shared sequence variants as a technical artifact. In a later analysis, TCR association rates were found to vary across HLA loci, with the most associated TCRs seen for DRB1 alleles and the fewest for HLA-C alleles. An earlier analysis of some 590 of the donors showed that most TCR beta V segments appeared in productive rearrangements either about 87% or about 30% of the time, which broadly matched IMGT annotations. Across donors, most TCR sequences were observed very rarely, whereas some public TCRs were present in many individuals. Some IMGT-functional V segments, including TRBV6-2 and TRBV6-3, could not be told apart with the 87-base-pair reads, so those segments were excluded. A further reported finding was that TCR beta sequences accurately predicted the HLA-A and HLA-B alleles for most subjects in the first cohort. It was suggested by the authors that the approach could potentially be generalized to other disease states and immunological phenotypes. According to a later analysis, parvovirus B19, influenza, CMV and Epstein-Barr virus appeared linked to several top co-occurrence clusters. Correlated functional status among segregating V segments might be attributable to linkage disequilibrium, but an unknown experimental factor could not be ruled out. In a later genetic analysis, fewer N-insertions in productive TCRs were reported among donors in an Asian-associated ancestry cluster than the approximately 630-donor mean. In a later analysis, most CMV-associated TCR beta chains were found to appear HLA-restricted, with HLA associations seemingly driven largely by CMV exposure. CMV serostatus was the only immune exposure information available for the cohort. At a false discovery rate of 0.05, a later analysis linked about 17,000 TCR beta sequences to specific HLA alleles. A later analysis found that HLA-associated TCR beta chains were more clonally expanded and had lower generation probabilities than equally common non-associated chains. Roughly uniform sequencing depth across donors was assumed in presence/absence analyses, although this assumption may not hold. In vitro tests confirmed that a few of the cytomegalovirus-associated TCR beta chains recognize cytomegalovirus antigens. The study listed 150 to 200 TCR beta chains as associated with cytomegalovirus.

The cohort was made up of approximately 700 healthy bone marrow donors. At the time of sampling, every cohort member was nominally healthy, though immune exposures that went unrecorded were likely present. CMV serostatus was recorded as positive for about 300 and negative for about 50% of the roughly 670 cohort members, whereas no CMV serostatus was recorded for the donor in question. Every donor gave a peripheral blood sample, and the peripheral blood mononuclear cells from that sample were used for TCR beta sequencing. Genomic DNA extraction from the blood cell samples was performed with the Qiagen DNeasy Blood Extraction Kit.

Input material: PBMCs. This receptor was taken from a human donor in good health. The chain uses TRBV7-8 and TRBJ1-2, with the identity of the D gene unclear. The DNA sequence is TGTGCCAGCAGCTTATTCGGGATCTACACCTTC. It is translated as CASSLFGIYTF.